Listed below are T cell receptor beta chains from one sample, sequenced in a study of T cell repertoires in cytomegalovirus infection. In TCRdb, the reads were re-called with MiXCR into one record per CDR3 protein. The sample lists roughly 230,000 distinct CDR3 sequences, about 20% occurring once. Sample: CD8+ T cells from PBMCs. The receptor set was obtained from a human donor in good health (CMV status not recorded). Some clones in this sample may be carry-over from other donors' samples. Both conserved end residues are part of each CDR3. A D gene is named only where the DNA matches it firmly. Rows may omit the clone size; those that give it use once, few, many or a size class.

D	V	size	J	CDR3	DNA
-	TRBV28	-	TRBJ2-7	CASSRHISYEQYF	TGTGCCAGCAGCCGCCATATTTCCTACGAGCAGTACTTC
-	TRBV7-9	-	TRBJ2-7	CASSLVSGTYEQYF	TGTGCCAGCAGCTTAGTTTCAGGGACCTACGAGCAGTACTTC
TRBD1	TRBV7-2	many	TRBJ2-7	CASSPTGGSVYEQYF	TGTGCCAGCAGTCCTACAGGGGGCTCTGTCTACGAGCAGTACTTC
-	TRBV27	-	TRBJ2-1	CASKSGPGPQNEQFF	TGTGCCAGCAAGTCGGGACCCGGACCTCAAAATGAGCAGTTCTTC
-	TRBV7-6	many	TRBJ1-6	CAIWSGGYNSPLHF	TGTGCCATCTGGAGCGGGGGCTATAATTCACCCCTCCACTTT
-	TRBV20-1	-	TRBJ1-1	CSARDPTGVGAFF	TGCAGTGCTAGGGACCCCACGGGGGTGGGAGCTTTCTTT
-	TRBV5-4	-	TRBJ1-1	CASSVGGARTEAFF	TGTGCCAGCAGCGTTGGGGGGGCAAGGACTGAAGCTTTCTTT
-	TRBV6-4	few	TRBJ2-1	CASSVEGGSSYNEQFF	TGTGCCAGCAGTGTCGAGGGGGGGAGCTCCTACAATGAGCAGTTCTTC
TRBD2	TRBV7-2	many	TRBJ2-1	CASTLAGTYNEQFF	TGTGCCAGCACCCTAGCGGGGACCTACAATGAGCAGTTCTTC
TRBD2	TRBV13	many	TRBJ2-1	CASSLSGGAYNEQFF	TGTGCCAGCAGCTTAAGCGGGGGGGCATACAATGAGCAGTTCTTC
TRBD2	TRBV7-9	-	TRBJ2-3	CASSLAIAGDTDTQYF	TGTGCCAGCAGCTTAGCCATAGCGGGGGACACAGATACGCAGTATTTT
TRBD1	TRBV5-4	-	TRBJ1-1	CASSLVGTGDLNTEAFF	TGTGCCAGCAGCTTAGTCGGGACAGGGGACCTCAACACTGAAGCTTTCTTT
TRBD2	TRBV6-5	many	TRBJ2-7	CATWSAGDYEQYF	TGTGCCACCTGGTCAGCGGGGGACTACGAGCAGTACTTC
TRBD1	TRBV6-5	few	TRBJ1-1	CASSYGGTGMNTEAFF	TGTGCCAGCAGTTACGGTGGGACAGGGATGAACACTGAAGCTTTCTTT
-	TRBV29-1	few	TRBJ1-2	CSVIPTTRTFPYGYTF	TGCAGCGTTATCCCCACAACTCGGACCTTTCCCTATGGCTACACCTTC
TRBD1	TRBV5-4	many	TRBJ1-2	CASSQTGEYGYTF	TGTGCCAGCAGCCAGACAGGGGAGTATGGCTACACCTTC
-	TRBV25-1	few	TRBJ1-6	CASTPGQGSVLGSPLHF	TGTGCCAGCACCCCAGGTCAGGGAAGCGTGCTAGGCTCACCCCTCCACTTT
TRBD1	TRBV2	-	TRBJ1-1	CASSEIGGGKAEAFF	TGTGCCAGCAGTGAAATAGGGGGCGGAAAGGCTGAAGCTTTCTTT
TRBD1	TRBV20-1	-	TRBJ2-1	CSARRPGQGFVHGFLF	TGCAGTGCTAGAAGACCGGGACAGGGGTTTGTTCATGGTTTTCTCTTC
-	TRBV30	-	TRBJ2-7	CAWSGGAYEQYF	TGTGCCTGGAGTGGCGGGGCCTACGAGCAGTACTTC
TRBD2	TRBV5-4	-	TRBJ2-1	CASKPTSGRSYNEQFF	TGTGCCAGCAAACCGACTAGCGGGAGATCCTACAATGAGCAGTTCTTC
-	TRBV29-1	many	TRBJ2-5	CSVGGQSYGETQYF	TGCAGCGTTGGAGGGCAGTCCTACGGGGAGACCCAGTACTTC
TRBD1	TRBV6-6	many	TRBJ1-5	CASSYSPGGQVNQPQHF	TGTGCCAGCAGTTACTCTCCTGGGGGACAGGTAAATCAGCCCCAGCATTTT
-	TRBV29-1	few	TRBJ2-3	CSVVPRGTDTQYF	TGCAGCGTTGTCCCCCGGGGCACAGATACGCAGTATTTT
TRBD1	TRBV7-9	-	TRBJ2-7	CASSPGQETYEQYF	TGTGCCAGCAGCCCGGGACAGGAGACCTACGAGCAGTACTTC
-	TRBV12-3/TRBV12-4	many	TRBJ2-3	CASSQTGQPDTQYF	TGTGCCAGCAGCCAAACCGGACAGCCGGATACGCAGTATTTT
-	TRBV20-1	-	TRBJ1-1	CSATDTGRFTEAFF	TGCAGTGCTACAGATACAGGGCGGTTCACTGAAGCTTTCTTT
-	TRBV24-1	-	TRBJ2-1	CATSGTGWSYNEQFF	TGTGCCACCAGTGGGACTGGTTGGTCCTACAATGAGCAGTTCTTC
-	TRBV7-2	many	TRBJ1-5	CASSSGGTDSNQPQHF	TGTGCCAGCAGCTCTGGGGGGACGGATAGCAATCAGCCCCAGCATTTT
-	TRBV27	-	TRBJ2-4	CASSPGLNIQYF	TGTGCCAGCAGTCCGGGCCTAAACATTCAGTACTTC
-	TRBV28	-	TRBJ1-1	CASSTPGRDEAFF	TGTGCCAGCAGCACCCCCGGGAGGGATGAAGCTTTCTTT
-	TRBV28	-	TRBJ2-7	CASSPPLLTVIGTYEQYF	TGTGCCAGCAGCCCACCACTGCTGACGGTGATTGGTACCTACGAGCAGTACTTC
-	TRBV19	few	TRBJ1-1	CASSPWDQSPNTEAFF	TGTGCCAGTAGTCCGTGGGACCAGAGTCCGAACACTGAAGCTTTCTTT
TRBD1	TRBV7-6	many	TRBJ2-7	CASSPSFGTGDEQYF	TGTGCCAGCAGCCCGAGCTTCGGGACAGGGGACGAGCAGTACTTC
TRBD1	TRBV7-2	many	TRBJ1-4	CASSSTGSNEKLFF	TGTGCCAGCAGCTCGACAGGGTCTAATGAAAAACTGTTTTTT